Following are 18 T cell receptor beta chains from one sample sequenced in a study of T cell responses to AZD1222 COVID-19 vaccine. The table came from immunoSEQ multiplex PCR; TCRdb's copy has only in-frame clones and leaves some out. The data show under 200,000 clones, with around 87% seen just once and less than 3% held by the top ten. The sequencing used peripheral blood, collected on day 0 of MenACWY control vaccination. Source of these receptors: an adult in good health.

The chain has TRBV12-3 or TRBV12-4 and TRBJ1-3; a possible D gene is TRBD1 (5 bases). V lost 0 bases and J 9 bases, leaving 9 bases between the germline ends. This CDR3 is built from 13 residues. The CDR3 DNA reads as TGTGCCAGCAGTTTAGCGGAGGGGAGCACCATATATTTT. Encoded protein: CASSLAEGSTIYF.

The chain has TRBV6-5 and TRBJ2-7, with TRBD1 matching over 7 bases. The CDR3 is 13 residues long. CDR1 is MNHEY, CDR2 SVGAGI, per germline. V shed 6 bases, J shed 1 base, and the junction held 3 bases outside the gene matches. For the CDR3, the DNA is TGTGCCAGCAGGGCAGGGGGTTCCTACGAGCAGTACTTC. Its translation: CASRAGGSYEQYF.

This chain links TRBV13 with TRBJ1-6; the D gene is possibly TRBD1 (5 bases). The CDR3 is 13 residues long. Looked up from germline, CDR1 is PRHDT and CDR2 is FYEKMQ (reference sequence). Trimming stripped 5 bases from V and 7 bases from J, with 9 bases between. CDR3: CASSAYRNSPLHF. The CDR3 nucleotides read TGTGCCAGCAGCGCGTACAGGAATTCACCCCTCCACTTT.

This chain uses TRBV19 with TRBJ1-1; D ambiguous. The CDR3 sequence is 12 residues long. In germline, CDR1 is LNHDA, CDR2 SQIVND (reference sequence). Trimming took 7 bases from V and 3 from J, leaving 9 bases between them. CDR3 DNA sequence: TGTGCCAGTAACCGAGAGGACACTGAAGCTTTCTTT. Translated, it gives CASNREDTEAFF.

CDR3 DNA: TGTGCCAGCAGCGTACTCTCCCAGGGTGGCGAGCAGTACTTC. Translating gives CASSVLSQGGEQYF. The V call is TRBV9, the J call TRBJ2-7; maybe TRBD1 (5 bases). The V and J ends lost 1 base and 6 bases respectively, with 14 bases between them. The germline CDR1 and CDR2 sequences are SGDLS and YYNGEE. The CDR3 totals 14 residues.

In this sample, this clone turned up once. The CDR3 loop reads CASNTRQGLAGGLNEQFF. CDR3 coding DNA: TGTGCCAGCAACACGCGACAGGGACTAGCGGGGGGTCTCAATGAGCAGTTCTTC. The chain uses TRBV5-4 and TRBJ2-1; 15 bases are a match to TRBD2. Germline V gene data show CDR1 as SGHNT and CDR2 as YYREEE (reference sequence). The CDR3 contains 18 residues. V lost 6 bases to trimming and J lost 6 bases; unmatched junction nucleotides: 13.

This sequence joins TRBV9 and TRBJ1-1; D is undetermined. The V gene's germline CDR1 is SGDLS and CDR2 YYNGEE. Deletions cut 0 bases from V and 0 bases from J, with 3 bases between. The CDR3 length is 13 residues. CDR3 sequence reads: CASSVVVNTEAFF. The DNA for the CDR3 is TGTGCCAGCAGCGTAGTAGTGAACACTGAAGCTTTCTTT.

This sequence joins TRBV7-6 and TRBJ2-2; D may be TRBD1 or TRBD2 (5 bases each). Between the trimmed V and J ends, which lost 4 bases and 5 bases, there was a span of 20 bases. The CDR3 sequence is 17 residues long. Germline CDR1 and CDR2: SGHVS and FNYEAQ. CDR3 sequence reads: CASSSTGTFGRTGELFF. DNA of the CDR3: TGTGCCAGCAGCTCAACCGGGACGTTCGGTCGGACCGGGGAGCTGTTTTTT.

The V gene is TRBV19, the J gene TRBJ2-7; 9 bases map to TRBD2. CDR1 is LNHDA and CDR2 is SQIVND in the germline V gene (reference sequence). J lost 2 bases, V lost 5 bases, and 7 bases had no gene match. The CDR3 extends over 15 amino acids. The CDR3 coding sequence is TGTGCCAGTAGTGGAGCGGGAGGTTCCCCCTACGAGCAGTACTTC. Amino acid sequence: CASSGAGGSPYEQYF.

The chain's CDR3 is CASSGDGPQHF. The CDR3 coding sequence is TGTGCCAGCAGTGGTGATGGGCCCCAGCATTTT. The gene calls are TRBV2 and TRBJ1-5; D not resolved. Germline CDR1 is SNHLY and CDR2 is FYNNEI. This CDR3 has 11 amino acids. Trimming left V 4 bases short and J 9 bases short, with 7 bases between.

The V and J genes are TRBV30 and TRBJ2-1; D remains ambiguous. Germline CDR1 is GTSNPN and CDR2 is SVGIG (reference sequence). This CDR3 comprises 16 residues. Trimming pared 2 bases from V and 1 base from J, leaving 15 bases between. The DNA for the CDR3 is TGTGCCTGGAGTCCCGGTAGGGTAAGGTCCTACAATGAGCAGTTCTTC. Translating gives CAWSPGRVRSYNEQFF.

The chain carries TRBV6-1 and TRBJ1-5, with D possibly matching TRBD1 (6 bases). The CDR3 is 16 residues long. V lost 4 bases to trimming and J lost 2 bases, with 15 bases between them. Germline CDR1 reads MNHNS; CDR2 reads SASEGT. DNA of the CDR3: TGTGCCAGCAGTGCCTGGGACACGGGAGGCAATCAGCCCCAGCATTTT. It codes for CASSAWDTGGNQPQHF.

The chain links TRBV7-2 to TRBJ2-3, with 8 bases fitting TRBD1. Losses at the gene ends were 1 base for V and 3 bases for J; bases not matched to a gene: 9. Germline CDR1 is SGHTA and CDR2 is FQGNSA. This CDR3 is built from 17 residues. The DNA for the CDR3 is TGTGCCAGCAGCTTAGAGGCAGGGGGCAGCAGTACAGATACGCAGTATTTT. This translates into CASSLEAGGSSTDTQYF. Supplemented by reference TRBV7-2 and TRBJ2-3, the full variable domain reads GAGVSQSPSNKVTEKGKDVELRCDPISGHTALYWYRQSLGQGLEFLIYFQGNSAPDKSGLPSDRFSAERTGGSVSTLTIQRTQQEDSAVYLCASSLEAGGSSTDTQYFGPGTRLTVL.

The chain uses TRBV5-5 and TRBJ2-7; 7 bases fit TRBD1. This CDR3 region has 15 residues. Germline CDR1 is SGHKS and CDR2 is YYEKEE (reference sequence). V dropped 3 bases and J dropped 2; count of bases not matched to a gene: 8. The CDR3 loop is CASSSPRDRTYEQYF. CDR3 nucleotides: TGTGCCAGCAGCTCGCCGAGGGACAGAACCTACGAGCAGTACTTC.

The chain uses TRBV28 and TRBJ1-4, with a tentative D call TRBD1 (6 bases). Germline CDR1 is MDHEN and CDR2 is SYDVKM. Trimming shortened V by 6 bases and J by 0 bases, and 14 bases separated the two germline ends. There are 16 residues in the CDR3. CDR3 coding DNA: TGTGCCAGCAGCCCAGGACAGAGCGCAACTAATGAAAAACTGTTTTTT. Its translation: CASSPGQSATNEKLFF.

The chain employs TRBV6-5 and TRBJ2-1; 11 nucleotides line up with TRBD2. The CDR3 runs 14 residues. CDR1 is MNHEY, CDR2 SVGAGI, per germline. V shed 11 bases and J 12 bases; nucleotides not matched to a gene: 15. CDR3 amino acids: CASRRLAGTVGQFF. The CDR3 DNA sequence: TGTGCCTCCCGCCGACTAGCGGGGACCGTCGGGCAGTTCTTC.

Written as DNA, the CDR3 is TGTGCCAGCAGCCAAGATACAGGGTTCAATTCACCCCTCCACTTT. It yields the protein CASSQDTGFNSPLHF. This chain joins TRBV4-2 and TRBJ1-6, with a possible D match to TRBD1 (6 bases). There are 15 residues in the CDR3. The germline CDR1 and CDR2 sequences are LGHNA and YNFKEQ. Trimming took off 0 bases at V and 7 bases at J, with 10 bases between the two ends.

V gene TRBV2 combines with J gene TRBJ2-5; 7 bases line up with TRBD1. Per the germline V gene, CDR1 is SNHLY and CDR2 is FYNNEI. This CDR3 contains 14 residues. V shed 6 bases and J 5 bases; nucleotides not matched to a gene: 9. The CDR3 sequence is CASSNHRGEETQYF. Here the CDR3 DNA reads TGTGCCAGCAGCAACCACAGGGGAGAGGAGACCCAGTACTTC.